The sample holds one count of the clone carrying this T cell receptor beta chain. The data were produced by immunoSEQ multiplex PCR, yet TCRdb's version contains in-frame clones alone and is incomplete. In the table there are 1.4 million or so clones, around 98.5% of which are singletons. These data originate in a study of shared clonotypes between healthy human individuals. The TCR comes from a young man in good health. Material for sequencing was naive CD4+ T cells sorted from blood. The subset is: CD45RA+ positively selected.

The CDR3 loop is CASSFRTGGYEQYF. The CDR3 region has the DNA TGTGCCAGCAGTTTTAGGACAGGGGGCTACGAGCAGTACTTC. V usage is TRBV6-1 and J usage is TRBJ2-7, with TRBD1 matching 10 bases. Germline-derived CDR1 and CDR2 are MNHNS and SASEGT. The ends lost 5 bases at V and 3 bases at J; junction bases unmatched: 4. The length of the CDR3 is 14 residues.